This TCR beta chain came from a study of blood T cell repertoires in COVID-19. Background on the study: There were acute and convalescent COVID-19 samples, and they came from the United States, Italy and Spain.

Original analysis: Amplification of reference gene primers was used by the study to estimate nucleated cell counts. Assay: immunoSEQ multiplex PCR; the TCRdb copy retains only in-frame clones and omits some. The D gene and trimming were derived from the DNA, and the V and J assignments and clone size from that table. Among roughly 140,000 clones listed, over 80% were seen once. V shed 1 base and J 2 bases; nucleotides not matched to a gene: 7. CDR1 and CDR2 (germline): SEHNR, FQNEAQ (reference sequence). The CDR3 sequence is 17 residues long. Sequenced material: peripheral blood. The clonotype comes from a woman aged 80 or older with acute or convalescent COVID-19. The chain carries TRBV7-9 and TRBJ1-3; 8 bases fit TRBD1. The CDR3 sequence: CASSLVWQGATGNTIYF. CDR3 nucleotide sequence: TGTGCCAGCAGCTTAGTCTGGCAGGGGGCGACTGGAAACACCATATATTTT. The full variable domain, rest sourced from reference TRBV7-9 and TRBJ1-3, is DTGVSQNPRHKITKRGQNVTFRCDPISEHNRLYWYRQTLGQGPEFLTYFQNEAQLEKSRLLSDRFSAERPKGSFSTLEIQRTEQGDSAMYLCASSLVWQGATGNTIYFGEGSWLTVV.